The rows below give T cell receptor beta chains drawn from one sample of a study of T cells in Graves' hyperthyroidism and ophthalmopathy. Via MiXCR, TCRdb re-called the multiplex PCR reads, giving one row per CDR3 protein. The sample yields about 360,000 distinct CDR3 sequences, more than 20% seen once. Sequenced material: blood. The receptors derive from a man aged 50-59 years with Graves' hyperthyroidism. The CDR3 runs from the conserved cysteine through the conserved F or W. D genes are given only for firm matches. Clone sizes are given selectively: once, few, many, or a class where the clone is expanded.

v_call,j_call,d_call,clone_size,cdr3_aa,cdr3_nt
TRBV2,TRBJ2-1,TRBD2,many,CATKRERLAGSYNEQFF,TGTGCCACCAAAAGGGAAAGGCTAGCGGGATCCTACAATGAGCAGTTCTTC
TRBV5-4,TRBJ2-3,TRBD2,few,CASSGGGITDAQYF,TGTGCCAGCAGCGGCGGGGGGATCACAGATGCGCAGTATTTT
TRBV20-1,TRBJ2-7,TRBD1,.,CSARAWTGLYEQYF,TGCAGTGCTAGAGCCTGGACAGGGTTGTACGAGCAGTACTTC
TRBV6-1,TRBJ2-3,.,.,CASRGGGGRRADTQYF,TGTGCCAGCAGAGGAGGGGGCGGGCGAAGGGCAGATACGCAGTATTTT
TRBV19,TRBJ2-1,.,.,CASRDSGGGYNEQFF,TGTGCCAGTAGGGATAGCGGTGGGGGATACAATGAGCAGTTCTTC
TRBV5-1,TRBJ2-7,TRBD1,many,CASSPDRVNEQYF,TGCGCCAGCAGCCCGGACAGGGTCAACGAGCAGTACTTC
TRBV4-2,TRBJ2-1,TRBD1,.,CASSAHGTGGRGEQFF,TGTGCCAGCTCCGCGCACGGGACAGGGGGTCGGGGTGAGCAGTTCTTC
TRBV3-1,TRBJ1-1,.,many,CASSPNDVVGIAEAFF,TGTGCCAGCAGCCCCAACGATGTGGTAGGGATCGCTGAAGCTTTCTTT
TRBV5-1,TRBJ1-3,.,.,CASSLPSTPRTGNTIYF,TGCGCCAGCAGCTTGCCCTCCACGCCTCGTACTGGAAACACCATATATTTT
TRBV7-9,TRBJ2-3,TRBD1,.,CASRQTQGAADMQYF,TGTGCCAGCAGACAAACACAGGGGGCGGCAGATATGCAGTATTTT
TRBV28,TRBJ2-4,.,many,CASRQGTKNIQYF,TGTGCCAGCAGGCAGGGAACCAAAAACATTCAGTACTTC
TRBV10-3,TRBJ1-2,TRBD1,.,CAIGAQTGSYGYTF,TGTGCCATCGGAGCCCAGACAGGGAGCTATGGCTACACCTTC
TRBV27,TRBJ1-4,TRBD1,.,CASSPSGTADEKLFF,TGTGCCAGCAGTCCCTCGGGGACAGCTGATGAAAAACTGTTTTTT
TRBV20-1,TRBJ2-3,TRBD2,many,CSAETGTSGSDVTDTQYF,TGCAGTGCTGAGACCGGGACTAGCGGGAGTGATGTGACAGATACGCAGTATTTT
TRBV7-3,TRBJ1-6,TRBD1,.,CASSLSPAGQGSSPLHF,TGTGCCAGCAGCTTAAGCCCGGCCGGACAGGGAAGCTCACCCCTCCACTTT
TRBV28,TRBJ1-1,.,many,CASTQGNTEAFF,TGTGCCAGCACCCAGGGGAACACTGAAGCTTTCTTT
TRBV7-3,TRBJ2-1,TRBD2,.,CASSLGPGLAGDEQFF,TGTGCCAGCAGCTTAGGCCCAGGACTAGCGGGAGATGAGCAGTTCTTC
TRBV3-1,TRBJ2-6,.,.,CVSSQGGYGANVLTF,TGTGTCAGCAGCCAAGGGGGTTATGGGGCCAACGTCCTGACTTTC
TRBV5-1,TRBJ2-7,.,.,CASSSGFADEQYF,TGCGCCAGCAGCTCGGGATTTGCCGACGAGCAGTACTTC
TRBV2,TRBJ2-1,.,few,CASSPRMGLEQFF,TGTGCCAGCTCCCCCAGGATGGGTCTTGAGCAGTTCTTC
TRBV24-1,TRBJ2-1,TRBD2,.,CATSGQGRTSGSSYNEQFF,TGTGCCACCAGTGGGCAGGGGAGAACTAGCGGGAGCTCCTACAATGAGCAGTTCTTC
TRBV19,TRBJ2-5,.,few,CASSMAASWETQYF,TGTGCCAGTAGTATGGCGGCTAGCTGGGAGACCCAGTACTTC
TRBV12-3/TRBV12-4,TRBJ1-1,.,many,CASSLLDRENTEAFF,TGTGCCAGCAGTTTATTAGACAGAGAGAACACTGAAGCTTTCTTT
TRBV27,TRBJ2-1,TRBD2,.,CASSFAGVLNEQFF,TGTGCCAGCAGTTTTGCGGGAGTCTTAAATGAGCAGTTCTTC
TRBV5-6,TRBJ2-5,TRBD2,.,CASSIYGTRKETQYF,TGTGCCAGCAGCATCTACGGGACTAGAAAAGAGACCCAGTACTTC
TRBV28,TRBJ1-5,TRBD1,many,CASSLVPGQANQPQHF,TGTGCCAGCAGTTTAGTTCCGGGACAGGCGAATCAGCCCCAGCATTTT
TRBV19,TRBJ2-1,.,.,CASSIMGSGSDEQFF,TGTGCCAGTAGTATTATGGGCAGTGGATCTGATGAGCAGTTCTTC
TRBV4-1,TRBJ2-5,.,few,CASSQEAVQETQYF,TGCGCCAGCAGCCAAGAAGCGGTCCAAGAGACCCAGTACTTC
TRBV12-3/TRBV12-4,TRBJ2-1,TRBD2,many,CASTRAGGTYNEQFF,TGTGCCAGCACCAGAGCGGGAGGAACGTACAATGAGCAGTTCTTC
TRBV5-4,TRBJ2-1,TRBD2,.,CASSLAGEGRNEQFF,TGTGCCAGCAGCTTGGCGGGGGAGGGCCGGAATGAGCAGTTCTTC
TRBV2,TRBJ1-5,.,few,CASIRERTDSNQPQHF,TGTGCCAGCATTAGGGAGAGAACGGATAGCAATCAGCCCCAGCATTTT
TRBV5-1,TRBJ2-1,TRBD2,.,CASGLRSGRQSEQFF,TGCGCCAGCGGACTTCGCAGCGGGAGGCAGAGTGAGCAGTTCTTC
TRBV6-1,TRBJ2-7,.,many,CASGGARYEQYF,TGTGCCAGCGGGGGGGCGAGATACGAGCAGTACTTC
TRBV7-3,TRBJ2-1,TRBD2,many,CASSPSGGSYNEQFF,TGTGCCAGCTCACCTTCGGGAGGGAGTTACAATGAGCAGTTCTTC
TRBV15,TRBJ1-2,TRBD1,.,CATSRGETGALYGGYTF,TGTGCCACCAGCAGAGGGGAGACAGGGGCCCTCTATGGTGGCTACACCTTC
TRBV10-3,TRBJ1-5,TRBD1,.,CAISEDRVGNQPQHF,TGTGCCATCAGTGAAGACAGGGTCGGTAATCAGCCCCAGCATTTT
TRBV12-5,TRBJ2-1,TRBD2,.,CASGLGGGDEQFF,TGTGCTAGTGGTCTCGGGGGGGGCGATGAGCAGTTCTTC
TRBV5-1,TRBJ1-2,.,.,CASSLDSLGYGYTF,TGCGCCAGCAGCTTGGACAGCTTGGGCTATGGCTACACCTTC
TRBV6-5,TRBJ2-7,.,.,CASSCPRESSSYEQYF,TGTGCCAGCAGTTGCCCCCGGGAGTCTAGCTCCTACGAGCAGTACTTC
TRBV20-1,TRBJ1-1,.,many,CSVGGQPEAFF,TGCAGTGTCGGAGGACAGCCTGAAGCTTTCTTT
TRBV10-2,TRBJ2-2,.,few,CASSELATGELFF,TGCGCCAGCAGTGAGTTGGCAACCGGGGAGCTGTTTTTT
TRBV28,TRBJ1-1,.,many,CASSYIADTEAFF,TGTGCCAGCAGTTACATTGCCGACACTGAAGCTTTCTTT
TRBV2,TRBJ2-7,.,.,CASITGLSYEQYF,TGTGCCAGCATTACGGGTTTGAGCTACGAGCAGTACTTC
TRBV27,TRBJ2-7,TRBD1,few,CASSFAGQETYEQYF,TGTGCCAGCAGTTTCGCGGGACAGGAGACCTACGAGCAGTACTTC
TRBV6-2/TRBV6-3,TRBJ2-1,TRBD2,many,CASRLAGEDYNEQFF,TGTGCCAGCAGACTAGCGGGAGAGGACTACAATGAGCAGTTCTTC
TRBV4-1,TRBJ2-5,.,.,CASSQGAGQETQYF,TGCGCCAGCAGCCAAGGGGCGGGCCAAGAGACCCAGTACTTC
TRBV3-1,TRBJ2-1,.,many,CASSRREVALNEQFF,TGTGCCAGCAGCCGCCGGGAAGTGGCCCTCAATGAGCAGTTCTTC
TRBV7-2,TRBJ2-1,.,many,CASSLRSGGETEQFF,TGTGCCAGCAGCTTACGGTCGGGCGGGGAGACTGAGCAGTTCTTC
TRBV7-2,TRBJ1-1,TRBD1,few,CASRLFRDRGEETEAFF,TGTGCCAGCAGATTATTTCGGGACAGGGGGGAAGAAACTGAAGCTTTCTTT
TRBV3-1,TRBJ1-5,.,few,CASSHYGGQPQHF,TGTGCCAGCAGCCATTACGGGGGTCAGCCCCAGCATTTT
TRBV13,TRBJ2-1,.,few,CASSSQGLPNEQFF,TGTGCCAGCAGCTCTCAGGGACTCCCCAATGAGCAGTTCTTC
TRBV11-2,TRBJ2-1,TRBD2,many,CASSLAGGPIYNEQFF,TGTGCCAGCAGCTTAGCGGGAGGGCCCATCTACAATGAGCAGTTCTTC
TRBV5-1,TRBJ2-2,TRBD2,.,CASSPGLQRANTGELFF,TGCGCCAGCAGCCCGGGACTACAAAGAGCGAACACCGGGGAGCTGTTTTTT
TRBV2,TRBJ2-7,.,many,CASSRSRNEQYF,TGTGCCAGCAGTAGGAGTAGAAACGAGCAGTACTTC
TRBV13,TRBJ1-1,.,.,CASSPLLGNSAEAFF,TGTGCCAGCAGCCCGCTGCTAGGGAATTCGGCCGAAGCTTTCTTT
TRBV27,TRBJ2-1,TRBD2,.,CASSPPMVGASGFFDEQFF,TGTGCCAGCAGTCCCCCTATGGTGGGAGCTAGCGGGTTCTTCGATGAGCAGTTCTTC
TRBV6-5,TRBJ2-7,.,.,CASSYSITSGTYEQYF,TGTGCCAGCAGTTACTCGATTACGAGCGGAACCTACGAGCAGTACTTC
TRBV5-1,TRBJ1-4,.,.,CASSLQGLGSNEKLFF,TGCGCCAGCAGCTTACAGGGTCTTGGAAGTAATGAAAAACTGTTTTTT
TRBV3-1,TRBJ2-1,TRBD2,many,CASSQLAGGRPDEQFF,TGTGCCAGCAGCCAGCTAGCGGGAGGCCGCCCCGATGAGCAGTTCTTC
TRBV24-1,TRBJ2-3,TRBD2,.,CATSPTLNYAGDQDTQYF,TGTGCCACCAGTCCCACACTCAATTACGCGGGAGATCAAGATACGCAGTATTTT